This note documents a single T cell receptor (beta chain) sequence. This clone showed up just a few times. Its antigen remains undetermined. Qualities for individual bases were not recorded, and no much larger clone is one base off. Using the deep immunoSEQ assay, multiplex PCR amplified TCR CDR3 regions from genomic DNA. Extracted genomic DNA from each cell subset was spread evenly across all wells of several immunoSEQ 96-well plates, with each plate serving as a replicate. For unsorted PBMC, each replicate PCR was loaded with approximately 300 ng genomic DNA, equivalent to some 27,000 T cell genomes. Ten immunoSEQ deep assay plates were used to sequence the unsorted PBMC genomic DNA. Purified libraries were measured with a Qubit 3.0 fluorometer, size-checked on a Bioanalyzer 2100, and measured again with the KAPA Library Quantification kit. Every immunoSEQ 96-well plate was sequenced on a separate single-read 150-cycle Illumina NextSeq 550 flow cell. As for how the authors treated the data: Because the immunoSEQ output included only junctional sequences and no quality scores, the filtering could not be the same as the filtering used for full-length reads. Sequences were annotated with PyIR, a Python wrapper for IgBLAST v1.9, using IMGT germline references to assign V/J genes and CDR3. Any read was removed if the V/J assignment was weak (E-value above 1e-6), the CDR3 was missing, or the read contained stop codons, out-of-frame junctions, or ambiguous translated residues. V3J clonotypes were defined by identical inferred V gene, J gene, and CDR3 amino acid sequence. The percentage overlap between two repertoires was calculated by dividing the number of shared unique clonotypes by the size of the smaller repertoire. RTK rarefaction, the Chao1 estimator, and Recon v2.1 estimates of unobserved clonotypes were used to assess repertoire richness. TCRdb provides this immuneACCESS table in a form limited to in-frame rearrangements. Some clones are lacking; in checked studies, under half of them reflect an unresolved V gene, and why the rest are absent is not known. The V and J calls and clone size are taken from that table; D and trimming were inferred from the DNA. This sample comprises approximately 470,000 clones, roughly 80% of them detected only once. The ten largest clonotypes hold around 12% of the sample.

Donors were healthy HIV-negative adults with no recently reported acute infections or vaccinations. Every donor was a Caucasian adult residing in Nashville, Tennessee, USA. In the unsorted samples, 90 million or so PBMCs were counted, and genomic DNA was extracted using the QIAamp DNA Blood Mini kit. Blood was obtained by leukapheresis, after which PBMCs were separated by Ficoll-Histopaque density gradient centrifugation and cryopreserved in liquid nitrogen vapor phase. This specimen comes from a study of shared clonotypes between healthy human individuals (TCRdb year 2020). In the study overall: A few men and a couple of women, aged 18 to 49 years, made up the cohort. The study deeply sequenced blood TCR repertoires of roughly five healthy adults to estimate repertoire size and the extent of clonotype sharing between individuals. Libraries were prepared and TCR repertoires were sequenced by different laboratories using diverse techniques, in order to increase sequencing depth and limit assay-specific biases. Leukapheresis yielded between about 0.9 and 8.9 billion PBMCs per donor.

The CDR3, from cysteine to phenylalanine, totals 11 residues. CDR3 DNA is the only sequence kept; it has 33 bases, read in frame from the first base. Trimming at the junction amounts to 10 bases on V and 11 bases on J, and the germline ends lie 17 bases apart. The germline V gene encodes CDR1 LNHDA and CDR2 SQIVND (reference sequence). Points the paper makes about the study in general: Sampling was limited to blood, and TCR repertoires in tissue likely differ from TCR repertoires in blood. Because the study included only a small number of donors, the genetic and exposure-history diversity represented was limited. Pairwise subsampling led to the expectation that sequencing depth would affect the degree of clonotype sharing among donors.

The sample consisted of PBMCs. The chain is encoded by TRBV19 joined to TRBJ1-1, with the D gene not confidently named. The receptor's source is a woman between 35 and 50 years old in good health. Some clones in this sample may be carry-over from other donors' samples. The DNA reads TGTGCCACGTCCTACGGGCTTGTCGCTTTCTTT. Its translation reads: CATSYGLVAFF.